This T cell receptor (beta chain) was sequenced in a study of graft-versus-host responses after intestinal transplantation. Study-level information: Every recipient underwent anti-thymocyte globulin induction, then tacrolimus and steroids for three to four years.

Trimming left V 0 bases short and J 0 bases short, with 12 bases between. This CDR3 is built from 16 residues. Germline-derived CDR1 and CDR2 are MNHEY and SVGAGI. A remark on this clone: Its antigen remains unknown.

Assay: immunoSEQ multiplex PCR; the TCRdb copy retains only in-frame clones and omits some. Of 65,000 to 90,000 clones in the sample, about nine tenths were seen once. V and J are TRBV6-5 and TRBJ2-7; D not resolved. The material sequenced was unstimulated CD8+ T cells sorted from spleen or lymph node cells, taken before transplant. The sequence was collected from a human donor who was the organ donor for an intestinal transplant. CDR3 coding DNA: TGTGCCAGCAGTTACTCACGGTATAGGAGCTCCTACGAGCAGTACTTC. Its translation: CASSYSRYRSSYEQYF.